This T cell receptor (beta chain) was sequenced in a study of cytomegalovirus exposure and HLA in healthy donors. At the level of the study: Earlier, 90 million to 140 million unique TCR beta sequences were recovered from approximately 180 million T cells by an analysis. Study-wide findings and caveats: A later analysis showed that HLA-associated TCR beta chains had undergone more clonal expansion than equally common others. Later on, analysis showed that most CMV-associated TCR beta chains appeared to be HLA-restricted.

PCR amplification relied on 60 Vbeta primers (plus 13 Jbeta primers). Some clones are missing from TCRdb's copy, which holds only in-frame ones; the method was immunoSEQ multiplex PCR. The table includes about 190,000 clones, around three quarters detected once. As concerns this clone: Its antigen is undetermined.

From germline, CDR1 is GTSNPN and CDR2 SVGIG (reference sequence). The CDR3 loop spans 15 amino acids. V shed 0 bases and J shed 6 bases, with 15 bases lying between them. The chain couples TRBV30 to TRBJ2-4; D not resolved. Sequencing was done on a sample of PBMCs. The receptor was isolated from a woman aged 25 to 45 in good health and CMV-seronegative. CDR3 bases: TGTGCCTGGAGTGTACTCCCCGTTAACTCAAACATTCAGTACTTC. Its translation: CAWSVLPVNSNIQYF.